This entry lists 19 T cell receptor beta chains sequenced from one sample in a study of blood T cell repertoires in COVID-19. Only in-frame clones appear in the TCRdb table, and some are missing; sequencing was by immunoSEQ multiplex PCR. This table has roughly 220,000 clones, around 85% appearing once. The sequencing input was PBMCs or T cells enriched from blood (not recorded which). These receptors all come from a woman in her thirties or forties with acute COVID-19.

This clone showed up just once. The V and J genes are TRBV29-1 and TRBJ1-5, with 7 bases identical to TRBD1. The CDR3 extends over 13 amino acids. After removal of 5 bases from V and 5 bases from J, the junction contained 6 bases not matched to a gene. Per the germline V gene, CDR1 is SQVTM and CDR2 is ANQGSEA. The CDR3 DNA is TGCAGCGTTCGGACAGGCACGGATCAGCCCCAGCATTTT. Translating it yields CSVRTGTDQPQHF.

The CDR3: CASSLWRKTQETQYF. In DNA, the CDR3 is TGCGCCAGCAGCTTGTGGAGAAAGACCCAAGAGACCCAGTACTTC. This chain joins TRBV5-1 and TRBJ2-5; no firm D call. This CDR3 is built from 15 residues. Trimming removed 1 base at V and 1 base at J, with 11 bases between. The germline V gene has CDR1 SGHRS and CDR2 YFSETQ.

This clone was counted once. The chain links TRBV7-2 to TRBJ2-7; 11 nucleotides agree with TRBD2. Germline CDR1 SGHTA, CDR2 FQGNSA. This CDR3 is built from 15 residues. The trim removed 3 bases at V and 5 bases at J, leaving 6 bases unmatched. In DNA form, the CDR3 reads TGTGCCAGCAGCTTTTCCGGGACTAGCGGTGACGAGCAGTACTTC. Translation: CASSFSGTSGDEQYF.

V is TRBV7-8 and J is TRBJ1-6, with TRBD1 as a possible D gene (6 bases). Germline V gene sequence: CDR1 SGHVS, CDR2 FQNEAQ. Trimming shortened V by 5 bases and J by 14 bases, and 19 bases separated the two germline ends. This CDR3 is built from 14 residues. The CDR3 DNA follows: TGTGCCAGCAGCCTTAAACAGGGAGGGTCAACCCTCCACTTT. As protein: CASSLKQGGSTLHF.

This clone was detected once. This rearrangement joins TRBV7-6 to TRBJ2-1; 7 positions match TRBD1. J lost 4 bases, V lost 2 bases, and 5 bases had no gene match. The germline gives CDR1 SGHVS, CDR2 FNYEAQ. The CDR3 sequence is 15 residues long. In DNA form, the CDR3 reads TGTGCCAGCAGCTTACGGGACAGACCTTACAATGAGCAGTTCTTC. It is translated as CASSLRDRPYNEQFF.

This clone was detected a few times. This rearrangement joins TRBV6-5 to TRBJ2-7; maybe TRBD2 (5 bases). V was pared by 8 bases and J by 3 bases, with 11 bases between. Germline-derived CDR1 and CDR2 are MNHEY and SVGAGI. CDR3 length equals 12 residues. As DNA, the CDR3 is TGTGCCAGCGGGGAACGGGACTACGAGCAGTACTTC. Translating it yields CASGERDYEQYF.

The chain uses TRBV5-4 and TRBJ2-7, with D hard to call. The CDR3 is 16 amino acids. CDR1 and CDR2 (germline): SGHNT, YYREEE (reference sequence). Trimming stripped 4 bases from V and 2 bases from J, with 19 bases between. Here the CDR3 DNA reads TGTGCCAGCAGCACAAGCAACAGTTTCCCTACCTACGAGCAGTACTTC. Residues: CASSTSNSFPTYEQYF.

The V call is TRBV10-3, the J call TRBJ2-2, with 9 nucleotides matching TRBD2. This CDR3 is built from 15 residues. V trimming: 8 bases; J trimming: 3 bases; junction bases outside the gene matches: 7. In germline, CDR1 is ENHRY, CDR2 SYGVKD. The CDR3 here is CAIGSAGGHTGELFF. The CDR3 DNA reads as TGTGCCATCGGGTCGGCGGGGGGGCACACCGGGGAGCTGTTTTTT.

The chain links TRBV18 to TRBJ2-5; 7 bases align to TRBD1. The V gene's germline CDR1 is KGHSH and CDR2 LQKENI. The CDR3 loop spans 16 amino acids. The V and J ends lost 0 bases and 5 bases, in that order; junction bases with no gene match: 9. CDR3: CASSPPRATGWETQYF. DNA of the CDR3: TGTGCCAGCTCACCACCCCGAGCGACAGGGTGGGAGACCCAGTACTTC.

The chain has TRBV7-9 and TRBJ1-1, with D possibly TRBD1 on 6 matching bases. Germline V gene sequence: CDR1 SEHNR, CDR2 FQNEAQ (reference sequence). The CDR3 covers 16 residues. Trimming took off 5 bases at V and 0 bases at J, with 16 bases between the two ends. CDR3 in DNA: TGTGCCAGCAGCCTACAGGGAGCGAACATGAACACTGAAGCTTTCTTT. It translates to CASSLQGANMNTEAFF.

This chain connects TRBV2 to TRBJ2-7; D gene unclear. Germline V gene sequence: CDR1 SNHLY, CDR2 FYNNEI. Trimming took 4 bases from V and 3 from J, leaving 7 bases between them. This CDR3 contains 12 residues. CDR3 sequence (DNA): TGTGCCAGCAGTGTGTCCAGCTACGAGCAGTACTTC. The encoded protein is CASSVSSYEQYF.

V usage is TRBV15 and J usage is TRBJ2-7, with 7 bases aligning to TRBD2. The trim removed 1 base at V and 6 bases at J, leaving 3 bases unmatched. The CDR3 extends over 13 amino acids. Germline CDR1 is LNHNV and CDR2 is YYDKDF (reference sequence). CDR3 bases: TGTGCCACCAGCAGAGGAAGCGGGACCGAGCAGTACTTC. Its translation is CATSRGSGTEQYF.

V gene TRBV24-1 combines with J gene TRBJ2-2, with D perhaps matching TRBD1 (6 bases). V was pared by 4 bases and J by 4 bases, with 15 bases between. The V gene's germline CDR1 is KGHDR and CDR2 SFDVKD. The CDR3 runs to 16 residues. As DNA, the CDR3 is TGTGCCACCAGTGACATAGCCGGGACACTCACCGGGGAGCTGTTTTTT. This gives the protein CATSDIAGTLTGELFF.

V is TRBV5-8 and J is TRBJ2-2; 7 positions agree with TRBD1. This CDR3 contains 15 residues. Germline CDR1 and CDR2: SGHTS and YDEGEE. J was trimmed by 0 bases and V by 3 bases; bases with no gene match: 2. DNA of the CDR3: TGTGCCAGCAGCTATGACAGGGCGAACACCGGGGAGCTGTTTTTT. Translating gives CASSYDRANTGELFF. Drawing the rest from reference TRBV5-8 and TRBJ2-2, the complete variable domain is EAGVTQSPTHLIKTRGQQATLRCSPISGHTSVYWYQQALGLGLQFLLWYDEGEERNRGNFPPRFSGRQFPNYSSELNVNALELEDSALYLCASSYDRANTGELFFGEGSRLTVL.

This chain's CDR3 is CAWKGGTGVTEAFF. As DNA, the CDR3 is TGTGCCTGGAAAGGGGGGACAGGGGTTACTGAAGCTTTCTTT. V is TRBV30 and J is TRBJ1-1; 10 bases line up with TRBD1. The germline V gene encodes CDR1 GTSNPN and CDR2 SVGIG (reference sequence). The CDR3 loop spans 14 amino acids. Germline trimming cut 4 bases from V and 5 bases from J; bases unmatched to any gene: 7.

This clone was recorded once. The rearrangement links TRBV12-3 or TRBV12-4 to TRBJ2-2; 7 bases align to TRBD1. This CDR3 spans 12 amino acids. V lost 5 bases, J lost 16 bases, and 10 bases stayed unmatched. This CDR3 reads CASSLLRDRRFF. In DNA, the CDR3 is TGTGCCAGCAGTCTTCTAAGGGACAGAAGGTTTTTT.

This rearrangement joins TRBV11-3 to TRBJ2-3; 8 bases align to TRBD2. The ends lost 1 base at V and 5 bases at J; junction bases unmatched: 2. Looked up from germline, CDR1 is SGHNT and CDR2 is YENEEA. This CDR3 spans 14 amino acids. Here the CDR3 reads CASSLGAGEDTQYF. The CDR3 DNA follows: TGTGCCAGCAGCTTAGGAGCGGGAGAAGATACGCAGTATTTT.

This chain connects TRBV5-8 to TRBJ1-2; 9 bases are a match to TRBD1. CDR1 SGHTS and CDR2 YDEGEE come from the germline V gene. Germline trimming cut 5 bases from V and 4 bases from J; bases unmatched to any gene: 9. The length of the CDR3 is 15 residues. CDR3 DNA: TGTGCCAGCAGACAGGACAGGGGAGATTTCTATGGCTACACCTTC. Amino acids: CASRQDRGDFYGYTF.

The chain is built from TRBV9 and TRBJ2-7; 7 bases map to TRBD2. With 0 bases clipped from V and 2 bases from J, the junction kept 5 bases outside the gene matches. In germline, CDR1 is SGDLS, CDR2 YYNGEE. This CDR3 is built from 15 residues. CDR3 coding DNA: TGTGCCAGCAGCGTAGGGGGCGGGGGAGCCTACGAGCAGTACTTC. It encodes CASSVGGGGAYEQYF.